What follows are 27 T cell receptor beta chains derived from one specimen sequenced in a study of cytomegalovirus exposure and HLA in healthy donors. The PCR ran on 60 Vbeta and 13 Jbeta primers. The table came from immunoSEQ multiplex PCR; TCRdb's copy has only in-frame clones and leaves some out. The sample contains more than 100,000 clones, approximately 65% of which appear only once. Source material: PBMCs. These receptor sequences come from a man younger than 30 in good health and CMV-seronegative.

The chain links TRBV14 to TRBJ2-7; 10 nucleotides line up with TRBD2. J gave up 6 bases and V 4 bases, and 15 bases lay outside the gene matches. CDR3 length equals 17 residues. Germline V gene lookup returns CDR1 SGHDN and CDR2 FVKESK. The CDR3 loop is CASSPTWGGLAKVEQYF. CDR3 bases: TGTGCCAGCAGCCCGACGTGGGGGGGACTAGCGAAGGTCGAGCAGTACTTC.

J is TRBJ2-2 and V is TRBV6-6; 7 bases map to TRBD2. The ends lost 6 bases at V and 2 bases at J; junction bases unmatched: 6. The CDR3 sequence is 15 residues long. From germline, CDR1 is MNHNY and CDR2 SVGAGI (reference sequence). Written as DNA, the CDR3 is TGTGCCAGCAGACAAGCGGGGTCCAACACCGGGGAGCTGTTTTTT. It codes for CASRQAGSNTGELFF.

The V call is TRBV4-2, the J call TRBJ2-4; weak D call: TRBD1 (5 bases). Germline assignment: CDR1 LGHNA and CDR2 YNFKEQ. This CDR3 has 16 amino acids. V lost 0 bases to trimming and J lost 2 bases, with 11 bases between them. The CDR3 loop reads CASSQEGVSPKNIQYF. CDR3 coding DNA: TGTGCCAGCAGCCAAGAAGGGGTGAGTCCCAAAAACATTCAGTACTTC.

This rearrangement joins TRBV6-6 to TRBJ2-3; the match to TRBD2 covers 8 bases. The CDR3 spans 12 residues. The V and J ends lost 6 bases and 15 bases, in that order; junction bases with no gene match: 11. Germline loops: CDR1 MNHNY, CDR2 SVGAGI (reference sequence). This CDR3 reads CASRHVASGQYF. For the CDR3, the DNA is TGTGCCAGCAGGCACGTGGCTAGCGGGCAATATTTT.

CDR3 bases: TGTGCCAGCAGTGAAGCGCAGGACAGGGGGCTATTAGACTATGGCTACACCTTC. Residues: CASSEAQDRGLLDYGYTF. The chain combines TRBV6-1 with TRBJ1-2; the match to TRBD1 covers 11 bases. The V and J ends lost 0 bases and 3 bases, in that order; junction bases with no gene match: 9. Germline CDR1 MNHNS, CDR2 SASEGT. The CDR3 extends over 18 amino acids.

The chain has TRBV30 and TRBJ1-3, with D unclear. The CDR3 covers 13 residues. Germline values: CDR1 GTSNPN, CDR2 SVGIG (reference sequence). Trimming took off 1 base at V and 1 base at J, with 5 bases between the two ends. Here the CDR3 DNA reads TGTGCCTGGAGTGAACAGTCTGGAAACACCATATATTTT. It specifies CAWSEQSGNTIYF.

V and J are TRBV30 and TRBJ1-3; D perhaps matches TRBD1 (6 bases). CDR3 size: 14 residues. Germline V gene lookup returns CDR1 GTSNPN and CDR2 SVGIG (reference sequence). V shed 5 bases and J shed 0 bases, with 11 bases lying between them. CDR3 sequence (DNA): TGTGCCTGGGCATTGGGACACTCTGGAAACACCATATATTTT. Translated, it gives CAWALGHSGNTIYF.

The V call is TRBV10-3, the J call TRBJ2-7, with 8 nucleotides matching TRBD1. J gave up 3 bases and V 6 bases, and 4 bases lay outside the gene matches. The CDR3 is 13 residues long. Germline CDR1 ENHRY, CDR2 SYGVKD. The CDR3 DNA is TGTGCCATCAGGGAGGACAGGGACTACGAGCAGTACTTC. It is translated as CAIREDRDYEQYF.

About this clone: Germline and junction disagree at one end, which may indicate a read error. As DNA, the CDR3 is TGTTCCAGCAGCTGGCTGAACACTGAAGCTTTCTTT. This sequence encodes CSSSWLNTEAFF. The J gene is TRBJ1-1, the V gene TRBV7-9; no clear D gene. The CDR3 has 12 residues. The germline V gene has CDR1 SEHNR and CDR2 FQNEAQ (reference sequence).

The chain joins TRBV27 to TRBJ1-5, with TRBD1 as a possible D gene (6 bases). The CDR3 sequence is 19 residues long. V was pared by 2 bases and J by 1 base, with 21 bases between. Per germline, CDR1 MNHEY and CDR2 SMNVEV (reference sequence). DNA of the CDR3: TGTGCCAGCAGTTTACGTCGGGACACCTCGAGGGGCAGCAATCAGCCCCAGCATTTT. This encodes CASSLRRDTSRGSNQPQHF.

The gene calls are TRBV28 and TRBJ2-2; the match to TRBD2 covers 7 bases. The CDR3 contains 16 residues. With V trimmed by 5 bases and J by 7 bases, 13 bases remained unmatched. From germline, CDR1 is MDHEN and CDR2 SYDVKM. The CDR3 nucleotides are TGTGCCAGCAGTCCTCTAGCGGTCACAGAGGACGGGGAGCTGTTTTTT. Protein sequence: CASSPLAVTEDGELFF. Combining the CDR3 with reference TRBV28 and TRBJ2-2 gives the whole variable domain DVKVTQSSRYLVKRTGEKVFLECVQDMDHENMFWYRQDPGLGLRLIYFSYDVKMKEKGDIPEGYSVSREKKERFSLILESASTNQTSMYLCASSPLAVTEDGELFFGEGSRLTVL.

This rearrangement joins TRBV2 to TRBJ2-2; 8 nucleotides align to TRBD2. Germline assignment: CDR1 SNHLY and CDR2 FYNNEI. The CDR3 totals 15 residues. The trim removed 4 bases at V and 3 bases at J, leaving 4 bases unmatched. This chain's CDR3 is CASSVQRGHTGELFF. CDR3 nucleotide sequence: TGTGCCAGCAGTGTCCAGCGGGGGCACACCGGGGAGCTGTTTTTT.

The chain employs TRBV11-2 and TRBJ1-3; a weak D match, TRBD1 (5 bases). V was shortened by 5 bases and J by 11 bases, with 19 bases between the two germline ends. CDR1 and CDR2 from the germline V gene are SGHAT and FQNNGV. This CDR3 region has 14 residues. The CDR3 loop is CASSLSPGPRPIYF. The CDR3 DNA reads TGTGCCAGCAGCCTAAGCCCAGGGCCCCGTCCCATATATTTT.

The chain couples TRBV5-4 to TRBJ2-3, with 11 bases fitting TRBD2. Germline CDR1 and CDR2: SGHNT and YYREEE (reference sequence). The V gene end was trimmed by 4 bases and the J gene end by 5 bases; junction bases not matched to a gene: 9. This CDR3 region has 16 residues. The CDR3 coding sequence is TGTGCCAGCAGCCAGGGCGGGACTAGCGGCTTAGATACGCAGTATTTT. This gives the protein CASSQGGTSGLDTQYF.

The CDR3, as DNA: TGTGCCAGCAGTCCCACTAGCGGGACCACAGATACGCAGTATTTT. Translating it yields CASSPTSGTTDTQYF. The V and J genes are TRBV6-4 and TRBJ2-3; TRBD2 aligns across 10 bases. Germline assignment: CDR1 MRHNA and CDR2 SNTAGT. The J segment lost 2 bases and the V segment lost 5 bases, leaving 4 bases of the junction unmatched. This CDR3 is built from 15 residues.

In this sample, this clone turned up a few times. This rearrangement joins TRBV6-5 to TRBJ2-7; TRBD1 matches at 9 bases. J was trimmed by 6 bases and V by 6 bases; bases with no gene match: 6. The CDR3 is 13 residues long. The germline V gene has CDR1 MNHEY and CDR2 SVGAGI. CDR3 nucleotide sequence: TGTGCCAGCAGAGGGGACAGGGTAGGCGAGCAGTACTTC. It yields the protein CASRGDRVGEQYF.

This clone occurred a few times. The genes are TRBV30 and TRBJ1-5, with 9 bases identical to TRBD1. Germline values: CDR1 GTSNPN, CDR2 SVGIG (reference sequence). The ends lost 5 bases at V and 5 bases at J; junction bases unmatched: 7. This CDR3 has 14 amino acids. The CDR3 protein is CAWGRWTGDQPQHF. In nucleotides, the CDR3 is TGTGCCTGGGGTAGATGGACAGGGGATCAGCCCCAGCATTTT. Full variable domain (rest looked up from reference TRBV30 and TRBJ1-5): SQTIHQWPATLVQPVGSPLSLECTVEGTSNPNLYWYRQAAGRGLQLLFYSVGIGQISSEVPQNLSASRPQDRQFILSSKKLLLSDSGFYLCAWGRWTGDQPQHFGDGTRLSIL.

There are a few counts of this clone. The chain combines TRBV5-1 with TRBJ1-2; D not certain. V lost 0 bases, J lost 4 bases, and 10 bases lay in between. The CDR3 covers 14 residues. Per the germline V gene, CDR1 is SGHRS and CDR2 is YFSETQ. Here the CDR3 DNA reads TGCGCCAGCAGCTTGGATCGCGAAACCTATGGCTACACCTTC. Translation: CASSLDRETYGYTF.

This clone was seen only once. The gene calls are TRBV28 and TRBJ2-2; 8 bases are a match to TRBD2. The CDR3 length is 15 residues. CDR1 and CDR2 (germline): MDHEN, SYDVKM. With 4 bases clipped from V and 1 base from J, the junction kept 2 bases outside the gene matches. The CDR3 nucleotides read TGTGCCAGCAGTTCGCTAGCGGGGAACACCGGGGAGCTGTTTTTT. Amino acid sequence: CASSSLAGNTGELFF.

The chain links TRBV18 to TRBJ1-5; perhaps TRBD1 as D (5 bases). Trimming pared 3 bases from V and 8 bases from J, leaving 20 bases between. In germline, CDR1 is KGHSH, CDR2 LQKENI. This CDR3 has 16 amino acids. This CDR3 is CASSPEGEVGIEPQHF. For the CDR3, the DNA is TGTGCCAGCTCACCCGAAGGGGAGGTTGGGATTGAGCCCCAGCATTTT.

The chain is built from TRBV5-6 and TRBJ1-5; D possibly corresponds to TRBD1 (6 bases). Trimming removed 1 base from V and 6 bases from J, with 14 bases in between. The CDR3 length is 15 residues. Germline CDR1 and CDR2: SGHDT and YYEEEE. The CDR3 nucleotides are TGTGCCAGCAGCTTGTGGAGGGGGGGGTTTCAGCCCCAGCATTTT. This codes for CASSLWRGGFQPQHF.

This chain joins TRBV7-9 and TRBJ1-1; D uncertain. The CDR3 runs 13 residues. CDR1 is SEHNR, CDR2 FQNEAQ, per germline (reference sequence). The germline V and J ends were trimmed by 4 bases and 0 bases, with 6 bases remaining between them. Here the CDR3 DNA reads TGTGCCAGCAGCTACAGTTTGAACACTGAAGCTTTCTTT. Its protein is CASSYSLNTEAFF.

This sequence joins TRBV29-1 and TRBJ2-7; 9 bases agree with TRBD1. The V segment lost 4 bases and the J segment 4 bases; nucleotides outside the gene matches: 5. The germline V gene encodes CDR1 SQVTM and CDR2 ANQGSEA. The CDR3 spans 13 residues. As DNA, the CDR3 is TGCAGCGTTGGGACAGGGGTGGGTTACGAGCAGTACTTC. As protein: CSVGTGVGYEQYF.

This chain joins TRBV28 and TRBJ2-7; D ambiguous. Germline V gene lookup returns CDR1 MDHEN and CDR2 SYDVKM. With 6 bases removed from V and 7 bases from J, the gap between germline ends came to 19 bases. The CDR3 loop spans 14 amino acids. The DNA for the CDR3 is TGTGCCAGCAGCCCGCCCGTCACATTCGGGGAGCAGTACTTC. This encodes CASSPPVTFGEQYF.

Only one count was recorded for this clone. This chain joins TRBV5-1 and TRBJ1-2, with D perhaps matching TRBD1 (6 bases). V was cut by 7 bases and J by 2 bases, with 9 bases left in between. The CDR3 covers 12 residues. From germline, CDR1 is SGHRS and CDR2 YFSETQ. CDR3 sequence (DNA): TGCGCCAGCGGTACAGGGAACTATGGCTACACCTTC. Its translation is CASGTGNYGYTF.

The J gene is TRBJ1-1, the V gene TRBV6-1; the D is unclear. This CDR3 has 13 amino acids. Trimming removed 7 bases from V and 0 bases from J, with 9 bases in between. Germline CDR1 MNHNS, CDR2 SASEGT. CDR3 region: CASIGVMNTEAFF. CDR3 bases: TGTGCCAGCATAGGAGTAATGAACACTGAAGCTTTCTTT.

The genes are TRBV29-1 and TRBJ2-3; 12 bases fit TRBD2. The CDR3 totals 14 residues. The junction had 3 bases not matched to a gene; V was cut back by 4 bases and J by 4 bases. Per the germline V gene, CDR1 is SQVTM and CDR2 is ANQGSEA. In nucleotides, the CDR3 is TGCAGCGTTGCACCTAGCGGGGGGGCAGATACGCAGTATTTT. This translates into CSVAPSGGADTQYF.